This T cell receptor (beta chain) was sequenced in a study of shared clonotypes between healthy human individuals. This table comes from immunoSEQ multiplex PCR, and its TCRdb copy is limited to in-frame clones, with some not included. The repertoire holds about 680,000 clones, with less than 80% as singletons. The CDR3 totals 16 residues. The ends lost 3 bases at V and 9 bases at J; junction bases unmatched: 12. CDR1 is LNHDA, CDR2 SQIVND, per germline (reference sequence). This chain joins TRBV19 and TRBJ1-5, with 9 bases aligning to TRBD1. The source of this sequence is a woman younger than 45 in good health. Sequencing was done on a sample of memory CD4+ T cells sorted from blood. Indicated subset: CD45RA-negative fraction. CDR3 DNA: TGTGCCAGTAGTATTCGCACGGGGACAGGGAGTAGGCCCCAGCATTTT. Protein sequence: CASSIRTGTGSRPQHF.